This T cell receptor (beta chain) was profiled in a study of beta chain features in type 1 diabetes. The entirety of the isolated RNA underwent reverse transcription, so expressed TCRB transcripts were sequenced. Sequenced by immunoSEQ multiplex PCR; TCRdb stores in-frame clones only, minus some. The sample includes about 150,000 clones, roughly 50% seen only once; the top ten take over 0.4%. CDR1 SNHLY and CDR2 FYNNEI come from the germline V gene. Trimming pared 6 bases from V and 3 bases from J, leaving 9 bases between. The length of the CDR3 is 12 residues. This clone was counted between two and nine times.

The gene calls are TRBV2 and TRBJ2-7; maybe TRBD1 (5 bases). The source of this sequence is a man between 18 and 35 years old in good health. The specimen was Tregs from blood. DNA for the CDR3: TGTGCCAGCAGCGACGACAGCTACGAGCAGTACTTC. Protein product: CASSDDSYEQYF.